The present T cell receptor (beta chain) was sequenced within a study of cytotoxic CD8 clonotypes in ibrutinib-treated CLL. The overall study: Response sampling came at median approximately a year of treatment, ranging roughly 6 to 40 months. Averaging across samples gave about 230,000 productive templates and 94,082 productive rearrangements.

Study-wide results and limits: Clonality went up at ibrutinib response and then declined back toward baseline at progression. Higher circulating CD8+ T-cell counts strongly accompanied higher baseline clonality, above age-matched healthy donors.

Profiled with immunoSEQ multiplex PCR; TCRdb holds only in-frame clones, not every one. Among roughly 30,000 clones listed, more than 75% were seen once. About this clone: Its specificity is not known.

This CDR3 has 16 amino acids. Trimming cost V 4 bases and J 2 bases; bases outside gene matches: 9. CDR1 and CDR2 from the germline V gene are SEHNR and FQNEAQ (reference sequence). Here the sequenced sample was PBMCs, taken after 36 months of ibrutinib treatment. The chain has TRBV7-9 and TRBJ2-7, with 9 bases lining up with TRBD1. The receptor comes from a human donor with chronic lymphocytic leukemia. The DNA of the CDR3 is TGTGCCAGCAGCTCCCCGGGACAGGGAGTAGCCTACGAGCAGTACTTC. It codes for CASSSPGQGVAYEQYF.